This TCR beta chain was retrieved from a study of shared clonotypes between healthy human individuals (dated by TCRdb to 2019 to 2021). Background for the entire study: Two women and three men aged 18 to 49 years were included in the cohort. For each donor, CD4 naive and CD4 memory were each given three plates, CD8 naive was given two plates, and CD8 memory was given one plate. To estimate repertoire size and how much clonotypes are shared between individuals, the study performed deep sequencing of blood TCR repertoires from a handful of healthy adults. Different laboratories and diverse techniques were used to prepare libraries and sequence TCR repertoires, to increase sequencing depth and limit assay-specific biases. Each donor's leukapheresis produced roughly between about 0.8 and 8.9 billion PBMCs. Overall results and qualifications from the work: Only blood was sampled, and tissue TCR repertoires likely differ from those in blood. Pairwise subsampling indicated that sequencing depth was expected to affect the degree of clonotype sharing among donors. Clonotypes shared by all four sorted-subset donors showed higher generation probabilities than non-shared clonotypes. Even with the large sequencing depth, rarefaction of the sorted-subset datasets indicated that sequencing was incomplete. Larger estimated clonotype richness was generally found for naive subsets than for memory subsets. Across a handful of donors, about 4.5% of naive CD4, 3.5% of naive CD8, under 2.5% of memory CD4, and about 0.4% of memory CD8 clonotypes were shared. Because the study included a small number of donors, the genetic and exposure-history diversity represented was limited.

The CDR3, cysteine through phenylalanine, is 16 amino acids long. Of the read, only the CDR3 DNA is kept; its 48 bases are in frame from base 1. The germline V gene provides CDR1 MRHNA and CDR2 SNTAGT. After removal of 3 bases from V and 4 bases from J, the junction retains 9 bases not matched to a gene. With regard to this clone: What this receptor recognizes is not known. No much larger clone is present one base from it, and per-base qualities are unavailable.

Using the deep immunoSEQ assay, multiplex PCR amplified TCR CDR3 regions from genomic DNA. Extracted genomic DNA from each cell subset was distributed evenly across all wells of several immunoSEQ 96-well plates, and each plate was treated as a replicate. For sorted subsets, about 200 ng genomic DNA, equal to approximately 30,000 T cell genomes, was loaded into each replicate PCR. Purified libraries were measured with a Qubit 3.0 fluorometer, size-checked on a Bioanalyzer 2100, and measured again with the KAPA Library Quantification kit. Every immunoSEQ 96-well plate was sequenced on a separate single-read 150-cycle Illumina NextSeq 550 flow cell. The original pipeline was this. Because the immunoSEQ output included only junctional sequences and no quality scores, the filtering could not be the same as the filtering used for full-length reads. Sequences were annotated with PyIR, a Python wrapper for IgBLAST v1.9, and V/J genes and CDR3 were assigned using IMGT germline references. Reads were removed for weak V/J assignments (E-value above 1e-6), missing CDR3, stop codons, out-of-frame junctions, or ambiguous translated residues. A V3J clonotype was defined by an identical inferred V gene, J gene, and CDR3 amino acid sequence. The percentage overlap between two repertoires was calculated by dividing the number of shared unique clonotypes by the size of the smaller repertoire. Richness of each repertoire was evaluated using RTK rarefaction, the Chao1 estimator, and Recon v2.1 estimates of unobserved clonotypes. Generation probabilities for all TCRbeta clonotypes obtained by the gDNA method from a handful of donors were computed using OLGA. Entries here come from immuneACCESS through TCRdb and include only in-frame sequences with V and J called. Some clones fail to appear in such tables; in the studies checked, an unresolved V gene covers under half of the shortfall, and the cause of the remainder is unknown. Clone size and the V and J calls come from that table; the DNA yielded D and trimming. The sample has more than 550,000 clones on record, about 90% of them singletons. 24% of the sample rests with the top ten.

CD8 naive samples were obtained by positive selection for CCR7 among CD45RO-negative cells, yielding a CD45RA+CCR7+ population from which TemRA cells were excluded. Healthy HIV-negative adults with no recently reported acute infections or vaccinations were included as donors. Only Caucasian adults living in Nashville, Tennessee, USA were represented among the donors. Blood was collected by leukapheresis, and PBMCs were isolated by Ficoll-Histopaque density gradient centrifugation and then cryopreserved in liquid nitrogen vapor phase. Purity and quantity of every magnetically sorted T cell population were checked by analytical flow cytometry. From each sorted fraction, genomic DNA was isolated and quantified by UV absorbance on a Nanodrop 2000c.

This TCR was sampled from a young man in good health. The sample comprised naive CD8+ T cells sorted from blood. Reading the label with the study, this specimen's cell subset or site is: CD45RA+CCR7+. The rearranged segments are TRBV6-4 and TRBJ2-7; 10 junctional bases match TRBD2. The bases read TGTGCCAGCAGTGATCGACGGACTAGCGGTCGGTACGAGCAGTACTTC. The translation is CASSDRRTSGRYEQYF.